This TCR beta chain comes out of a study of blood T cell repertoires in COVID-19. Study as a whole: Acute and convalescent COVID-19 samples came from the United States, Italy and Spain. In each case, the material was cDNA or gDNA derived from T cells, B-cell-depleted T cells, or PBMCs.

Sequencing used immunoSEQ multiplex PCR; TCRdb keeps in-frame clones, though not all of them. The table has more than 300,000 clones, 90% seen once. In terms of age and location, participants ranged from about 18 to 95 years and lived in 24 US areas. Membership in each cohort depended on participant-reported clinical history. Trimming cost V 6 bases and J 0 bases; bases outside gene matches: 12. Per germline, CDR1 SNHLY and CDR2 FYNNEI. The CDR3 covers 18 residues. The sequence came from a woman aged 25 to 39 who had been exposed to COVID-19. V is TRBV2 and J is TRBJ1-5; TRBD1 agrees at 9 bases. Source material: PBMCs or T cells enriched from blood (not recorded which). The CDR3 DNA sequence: TGTGCCAGCAGGGGAACCGGGACAGGGACCGATAGCAATCAGCCCCAGCATTTT. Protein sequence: CASRGTGTGTDSNQPQHF.